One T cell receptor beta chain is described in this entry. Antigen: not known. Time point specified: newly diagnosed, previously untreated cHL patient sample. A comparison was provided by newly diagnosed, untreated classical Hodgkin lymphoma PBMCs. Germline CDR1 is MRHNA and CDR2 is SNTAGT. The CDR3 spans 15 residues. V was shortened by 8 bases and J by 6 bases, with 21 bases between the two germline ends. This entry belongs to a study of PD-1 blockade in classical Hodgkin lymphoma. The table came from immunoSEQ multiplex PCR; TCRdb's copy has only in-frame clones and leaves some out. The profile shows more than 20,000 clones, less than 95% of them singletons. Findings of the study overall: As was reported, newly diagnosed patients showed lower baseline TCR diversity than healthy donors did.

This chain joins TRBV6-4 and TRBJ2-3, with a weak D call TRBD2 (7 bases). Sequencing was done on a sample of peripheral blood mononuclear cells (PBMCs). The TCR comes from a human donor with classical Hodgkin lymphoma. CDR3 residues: CASSEGGTSADTQYF. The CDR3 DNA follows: TGTGCCAGCTCAGAGGGGGGGACGAGCGCCGATACGCAGTATTTT.